These 27 T cell receptor beta chains originate from one sample sequenced in a study of T cell responses to AZD1222 COVID-19 vaccine. Produced via immunoSEQ multiplex PCR; TCRdb's table is partial and in-frame only. This sample has some 130,000 clones, with about 87% found just once. Here the sequenced sample was peripheral blood, taken on day 0 of AZD1222 vaccination. These receptors all stem from an adult in good health.

V usage is TRBV9 and J usage is TRBJ1-4; a possible D gene is TRBD1 (5 bases). The CDR3 is made up of 15 amino acids. Germline CDR1 is SGDLS and CDR2 is YYNGEE. V lost 0 bases, J lost 2 bases, and 8 bases lay in between. The CDR3 sequence is CASSVDGTTNEKLFF. Here the CDR3 DNA reads TGTGCCAGCAGCGTAGATGGGACTACTAATGAAAAACTGTTTTTT.

The chain combines TRBV5-8 with TRBJ1-1, with D unresolved. The CDR3 runs to 14 residues. Trimming left V 1 base short and J 1 base short, with 8 bases between. CDR1 and CDR2 from the germline V gene are SGHTS and YDEGEE. CDR3 sequence reads: CASSLRETNTEAFF. CDR3 DNA sequence: TGTGCCAGCAGCTTGAGGGAGACGAACACTGAAGCTTTCTTT.

The chain is built from TRBV7-8 and TRBJ1-6; D uncertain. Looked up from germline, CDR1 is SGHVS and CDR2 is FQNEAQ. V lost 4 bases and J lost 0, with 16 bases in between. The CDR3 totals 18 residues. The DNA of the CDR3 is TGTGCCAGCAGCTCGACTTGGGGAGAGGGCTCCTATAATTCACCCCTCCACTTT. Translation: CASSSTWGEGSYNSPLHF.

The chain couples TRBV5-1 to TRBJ1-1; 7 nucleotides match TRBD1. Germline CDR1 reads SGHRS; CDR2 reads YFSETQ. J gave up 4 bases and V 0 bases, and 9 bases lay outside the gene matches. This CDR3 has 16 residues. The CDR3 bases are TGCGCCAGCAGCTTGGGCCTCCCGGAGGGGGCCACTGAAGCTTTCTTT. This encodes CASSLGLPEGATEAFF.

This rearrangement joins TRBV7-3 to TRBJ2-3; 9 bases line up with TRBD2. The germline gives CDR1 SGHTA, CDR2 FQGTGA. The CDR3 is 16 amino acids. J gave up 4 bases and V 5 bases, and 10 bases lay outside the gene matches. CDR3 in amino acids: CASSITSGGMADTQYF. Written as DNA, the CDR3 is TGTGCCAGCAGCATTACGAGCGGGGGGATGGCAGATACGCAGTATTTT.

V usage is TRBV27 and J usage is TRBJ1-6; D may be TRBD1 (5 bases). V was clipped by 8 bases and J by 8 bases, with 13 bases between them. Looked up from germline, CDR1 is MNHEY and CDR2 is SMNVEV (reference sequence). The CDR3 extends over 13 amino acids. Written as DNA, the CDR3 is TGTGCCAGCCACCTGGGGGGATATTCACCCCTCCACTTT. Translating it yields CASHLGGYSPLHF.

The CDR3 loop reads CASSFLPGGSGETQYF. In nucleotides, the CDR3 is TGTGCCAGCAGCTTTTTGCCAGGGGGTTCGGGGGAGACCCAGTACTTC. The chain joins TRBV5-5 to TRBJ2-5; the match to TRBD1 covers 7 bases. The length of the CDR3 is 16 residues. V gave up 2 bases and J gave up 5 bases; unmatched junction bases: 12. The germline CDR1 and CDR2 sequences are SGHKS and YYEKEE (reference sequence).

Turning to this clone: The sample contains more than one DNA sequence encoding this CDR3. The V call is TRBV29-1, the J call TRBJ1-1; D not resolved. With 7 bases removed from V and 2 bases from J, the gap between germline ends came to 23 bases. Germline V gene sequence: CDR1 SQVTM, CDR2 ANQGSEA. The CDR3 spans 16 residues. Here the CDR3 reads CSAGVGRVAGNTEAFF. Here the CDR3 DNA reads TGCAGCGCCGGAGTTGGGCGGGTAGCAGGCAACACTGAAGCTTTCTTT. The complete variable domain, with remaining parts taken from reference TRBV29-1 and TRBJ1-1, reads SAVISQKPSRDICQRGTSLTIQCQVDSQVTMMFWYRQQPGQSLTLIATANQGSEATYESGFVIDKFPISRPNLTFSTLTVSNMSPEDSSIYLCSAGVGRVAGNTEAFFGQGTRLTVV.

V and J are TRBV9 and TRBJ1-1; D gene ambiguous. Trimming took 4 bases from V and 5 from J, leaving 21 bases between them. CDR1 is SGDLS, CDR2 YYNGEE, per germline. The CDR3 has 16 amino acids. The CDR3 here is CASSPRAGTWVTEAFF. CDR3 DNA sequence: TGTGCCAGCAGCCCGAGGGCTGGCACATGGGTAACTGAAGCTTTCTTT.

In its sample, this clone was seen once. The V gene is TRBV21-1, the J gene TRBJ1-5. TRBV21-1 is recorded as a pseudogene. This CDR3 has 12 amino acids. The CDR3 nucleotides read TGTGCCAGCAGCAACCTTATACAGCCCCAGCATTTT. It translates to CASSNLIQPQHF.

The chain is built from TRBV4-1 and TRBJ2-1, with TRBD2 matching over 12 bases. Germline-derived CDR1 and CDR2 are MGHRA and YSYEKL. CDR3 length: 17 residues. J gave up 7 bases and V 3 bases, and 10 bases lay outside the gene matches. CDR3 sequence: CASSHAGLAGMENEQFF. In nucleotides, the CDR3 is TGCGCCAGCAGCCATGCTGGACTAGCGGGAATGGAAAATGAGCAGTTCTTC.

DNA of the CDR3: TGTGCCAGCAGCCAAGATTGGGGGAGTGGACTAGCGGGAGAGGAGACCCAGTACTTC. Translating it yields CASSQDWGSGLAGEETQYF. V and J are TRBV3-1 (or the pseudogene TRBV3-2) and TRBJ2-5; 13 bases fit TRBD2. From germline, CDR1 is LGHDT and CDR2 YNNKEL (reference sequence). The ends lost 0 bases at V and 5 bases at J; junction bases unmatched: 12. The CDR3 runs to 19 residues.

The V gene is TRBV7-2, the J gene TRBJ2-1; a weak D match, TRBD1 (6 bases). The V and J ends lost 6 bases and 3 bases respectively, with 12 bases between them. The CDR3 is 14 residues long. CDR1 is SGHTA, CDR2 FQGNSA, per germline. CDR3 coding DNA: TGTGCCAGCAGTTCAACAGGGAGCTACAATGAGCAGTTCTTC. This translates into CASSSTGSYNEQFF.

CDR3 protein: CASSPGLAGVETQYF. CDR3 bases: TGTGCCAGCAGTCCGGGACTAGCGGGGGTTGAGACCCAGTACTTC. This chain uses TRBV6-4 with TRBJ2-5, with TRBD2 matching over 14 bases. The CDR3 loop spans 15 amino acids. V was clipped by 5 bases and J by 5 bases; unmatched bases: 4. Germline CDR1 MRHNA, CDR2 SNTAGT.

The V and J genes are TRBV12-3 or TRBV12-4 and TRBJ2-7, with D unclear. This CDR3 spans 12 amino acids. V lost 5 bases, J lost 4 bases, and 9 bases lay in between. The CDR3 DNA is TGTGCCAGCAGTGCTATAGAATACGAGCAGTACTTC. This encodes CASSAIEYEQYF.

This chain connects TRBV7-9 to TRBJ1-2; unclear D gene. This CDR3 contains 12 residues. Trimming pared 5 bases from V and 6 bases from J, leaving 10 bases between. The germline V gene has CDR1 SEHNR and CDR2 FQNEAQ (reference sequence). The CDR3 DNA reads as TGTGCCAGCAGCCCCCATGGAAATGGCTACACCTTC. Translating it yields CASSPHGNGYTF.

The chain employs TRBV4-2 and TRBJ2-2, with D possibly TRBD2 on 6 matching bases. V was trimmed by 3 bases and J by 3 bases, leaving 14 bases between them. Germline V gives CDR1 LGHNA, CDR2 YNFKEQ. The CDR3 totals 16 residues. CDR3 nucleotide sequence: TGTGCCAGCAGCCATACACTAGCTGGGGACACCGGGGAGCTGTTTTTT. This sequence encodes CASSHTLAGDTGELFF.

The chain has TRBV7-2 and TRBJ2-6, with 10 bases matching TRBD1. CDR1 SGHTA and CDR2 FQGNSA come from the germline V gene. Trimming removed 8 bases from V and 3 bases from J; junction bases left unmatched: 13. The CDR3 extends over 18 amino acids. The CDR3 loop reads CASGKSGTGVYGANVLTF. The CDR3 nucleotides are TGTGCCAGCGGTAAATCCGGGACAGGGGTGTATGGGGCCAACGTCCTGACTTTC. The entire variable domain, with the rest obtained from reference TRBV7-2 and TRBJ2-6, is as follows: GAGVSQSPSNKVTEKGKDVELRCDPISGHTALYWYRQSLGQGLEFLIYFQGNSAPDKSGLPSDRFSAERTGGSVSTLTIQRTQQEDSAVYLCASGKSGTGVYGANVLTFGAGSRLTVL.

V gene TRBV27 combines with J gene TRBJ2-7; D is perhaps TRBD1 (5 bases). Germline values: CDR1 MNHEY, CDR2 SMNVEV (reference sequence). V lost 3 bases and J lost 0, with 12 bases in between. The CDR3 runs to 15 residues. As DNA, the CDR3 is TGTGCCAGCAGTTTTTCCGAGACAGTCTCCTACGAGCAGTACTTC. This encodes CASSFSETVSYEQYF.

The J gene is TRBJ2-7, the V gene TRBV5-6; 8 bases align to TRBD1. After removal of 1 base from V and 0 bases from J, the junction contained 3 bases not matched to a gene. CDR1 SGHDT and CDR2 YYEEEE come from the germline V gene. The CDR3 has 15 residues. As DNA, the CDR3 is TGTGCCAGCAGCTTGCTGGGACAGGTCTCCTACGAGCAGTACTTC. Translating gives CASSLLGQVSYEQYF. Full variable domain (remainder filled in from reference TRBV5-6 and TRBJ2-7): DAGVTQSPTHLIKTRGQQVTLRCSPKSGHDTVSWYQQALGQGPQFIFQYYEEEERQRGNFPDRFSGHQFPNYSSELNVNALLLGDSALYLCASSLLGQVSYEQYFGPGTRLTVT.

This clone appeared a single time. The chain is built from TRBV27 and TRBJ2-7; 9 bases are a match to TRBD1. V lost 4 bases, J lost 11 bases, and 15 bases stayed unmatched. Germline-derived CDR1 and CDR2 are MNHEY and SMNVEV (reference sequence). The CDR3 length is 15 residues. Here the CDR3 DNA reads TGTGCCAGCAGTTCACGAGACAGGGGGTCTAGTCAGGAGTACTTC. It translates to CASSSRDRGSSQEYF.

This clone was seen only once. The chain is built from TRBV5-1 and TRBJ2-5, with no clear D. This CDR3 has 13 amino acids. In germline, CDR1 is SGHRS, CDR2 YFSETQ. With 0 bases removed from V and 1 base from J, the gap between germline ends came to 4 bases. The CDR3 spells CASSLGPQETQYF. The CDR3 nucleotides are TGCGCCAGCAGCTTGGGCCCCCAAGAGACCCAGTACTTC.

The chain's CDR3 is CASKDTNYGYTF. CDR3 nucleotide sequence: TGTGCCAGTAAAGACACCAACTATGGCTACACCTTC. The chain joins TRBV19 to TRBJ1-2; no clear D. The germline V and J ends were trimmed by 7 bases and 2 bases, with 8 bases remaining between them. CDR1 and CDR2 (germline): LNHDA, SQIVND (reference sequence). There are 12 residues in the CDR3.

With respect to this clone: Other nucleotide sequences from this sample produce the same CDR3. The rearrangement joins TRBV19 to TRBJ1-1, with 8 nucleotides matching TRBD1. This CDR3 spans 15 amino acids. Losses at the gene ends were 3 bases for V and 0 bases for J; bases not matched to a gene: 3. CDR1 is LNHDA, CDR2 SQIVND, per germline (reference sequence). The CDR3 DNA sequence: TGTGCCAGTAGTATCCGGGGACAGGTGAACACTGAAGCTTTCTTT. This sequence encodes CASSIRGQVNTEAFF.

The rearrangement joins TRBV11-2 to TRBJ1-2; the D is unclear. Trimming took off 5 bases at V and 3 bases at J, with 13 bases between the two ends. Germline values: CDR1 SGHAT, CDR2 FQNNGV. There are 14 residues in the CDR3. Here the CDR3 reads CASSATVAYYGYTF. The CDR3 DNA reads as TGTGCCAGCAGCGCTACAGTGGCGTACTATGGCTACACCTTC.

This chain uses TRBV5-5 with TRBJ1-6, with D unclear. The CDR3 length is 16 residues. The V gene lost 3 bases and the J gene lost 0 bases, with 10 bases spanning the gap. CDR1 is SGHKS and CDR2 is YYEKEE in the germline V gene (reference sequence). The CDR3 loop reads CASSSVQSSYNSPLHF. CDR3 DNA: TGTGCCAGCAGCTCCGTACAGTCCTCCTATAATTCACCCCTCCACTTT.

CDR3 sequence (DNA): TGCAGCGTTGTGGGGCAGGGGTTGACTGAAGCTTTCTTT. Translating it yields CSVVGQGLTEAFF. The chain links TRBV29-1 to TRBJ1-1, with D maybe TRBD1 (6 bases). V lost 4 bases, J lost 5 bases, and 14 bases lay in between. CDR1 and CDR2 from the germline V gene are SQVTM and ANQGSEA. The CDR3 contains 13 residues.